These 21 T cell receptor beta chains were sequenced from one sample in a study of shared clonotypes between healthy human individuals (TCRdb year 2020). Libraries came from the immunoSEQ multiplex PCR assay. TCRdb mirrors the immuneACCESS table, restricted to in-frame sequences. Some clones are absent from its copies; in checked studies, under half trace to an unresolved V gene, and the reason for the others is unknown. A total of roughly 720,000 clones appear in this sample, 90% of them only once. Of the sample, 34% is held by the ten largest clones. Sequenced: memory CD8+ T cells from PBMCs. This specimen's cell subset or site label, interpreted: CD45RO+ cells pooled with CCR7-negative TemRA cells. These receptors were taken from a man aged 18 to 35 in good health. Some clones in this sample may be carry-over from other donors' samples.

The rearrangement uses TRBV4-3 and TRBJ1-1; unclear D gene. This CDR3 contains 14 residues. Trimming cost V 2 bases and J 1 base, with 8 bases left between them. Germline lookup yields CDR1 LGHNA and CDR2 YSLEER. As DNA, the CDR3 is TGCGCCAGCAGCCAACTGAGTGGGAACACTGAAGCTTTCTTT. It codes for CASSQLSGNTEAFF.

This clone was observed a few times. This may arise from a read error, as a much more abundant clone is one base away. In the same sample, other DNA sequences code for this CDR3. This sequence joins TRBV27 and TRBJ2-2; D unclear. The CDR3 spans 12 residues. The germline CDR1 and CDR2 sequences are MNHEY and SMNVEV (reference sequence). Trimming pared 3 bases from V and 4 bases from J, leaving 3 bases between. The CDR3 sequence: CASSLTTGELFF. The CDR3 DNA follows: TGTGCCAGCAGTTTGACCACCGGGGAGCTGTTTTTT.

This chain links TRBV28 with TRBJ2-1, with 11 bases lining up with TRBD2. The V segment lost 3 bases and the J segment 9 bases; nucleotides outside the gene matches: 4. Germline CDR1 and CDR2: MDHEN and SYDVKM. The CDR3 has 14 amino acids. The CDR3 bases are TGTGCCAGCAGTTTGTCACTAGCGGGAGCTGAGCAGTTCTTC. Its translation: CASSLSLAGAEQFF. The whole variable domain, remainder taken from reference TRBV28 and TRBJ2-1, is DVKVTQSSRYLVKRTGEKVFLECVQDMDHENMFWYRQDPGLGLRLIYFSYDVKMKEKGDIPEGYSVSREKKERFSLILESASTNQTSMYLCASSLSLAGAEQFFGPGTRLTVL.

The chain links TRBV20-1 to TRBJ1-2; D call uncertain. CDR3 length: 10 residues. CDR1 is DFQATT and CDR2 is SNEGSKA in the germline V gene (reference sequence). CDR3 sequence: CANDVYGYTF. In DNA, the CDR3 is TGCGCCAACGACGTCTATGGCTACACCTTC.

This clone was counted a few times. The V gene is TRBV2, the J gene TRBJ1-5, with unresolved D. Trimming cost V 4 bases and J 6 bases, with 7 bases left between them. The CDR3 runs 12 residues. Germline V gene data show CDR1 as SNHLY and CDR2 as FYNNEI. In DNA, the CDR3 is TGTGCCAGCAGTGGATCGGGTCAGCCCCAGCATTTT. This encodes CASSGSGQPQHF.

The CDR3 sequence: CASSPRGDTEAFF. The CDR3 nucleotides read TGTGCCAGCAGCCCCCGTGGAGACACTGAAGCTTTCTTT. The rearrangement uses TRBV7-6 and TRBJ1-1; D gene uncertain. Germline CDR1 reads SGHVS; CDR2 reads FNYEAQ. The CDR3 is made up of 13 amino acids. The V end lost 5 bases, the J end lost 3 bases, and 10 bases lay between the germline ends.

This clone came up once. The identical CDR3 is also encoded by other nucleotide sequences in the sample. This chain links TRBV6-5 with TRBJ2-5; D is ambiguous. Trimming took 0 bases from V and 2 from J, leaving 7 bases between them. The CDR3 sequence is 14 residues long. CDR1 is MNHEY and CDR2 is SVGAGI in the germline V gene. CDR3 sequence: CASSYSAEQETQYF. The DNA for the CDR3 is TGTGCCAGCAGTTACTCGGCAGAGCAAGAGACCCAGTACTTC.

J is TRBJ1-1 and V is TRBV27; maybe TRBD1 (5 bases). The CDR3 runs to 16 residues. Germline CDR1 is MNHEY and CDR2 is SMNVEV (reference sequence). Trimming removed 6 bases from V and 0 bases from J, with 17 bases in between. The chain's CDR3 is CASSSLPAGMNTEAFF. Written as DNA, the CDR3 is TGTGCCAGCAGCTCTCTACCGGCAGGGATGAACACTGAAGCTTTCTTT.

The chain combines TRBV7-6 with TRBJ2-7; the D call may be TRBD1 or TRBD2 (6 bases each). CDR1 and CDR2 from the germline V gene are SGHVS and FNYEAQ. The CDR3 is 13 residues long. V was shortened by 5 bases and J by 6 bases, with 14 bases between the two germline ends. In DNA, the CDR3 is TGTGCCAGCAGCCCCTATAGGGGGGTCGAGCAGTACTTC. This sequence encodes CASSPYRGVEQYF.

The table lists this clone with a few counts. The gene calls are TRBV18 and TRBJ1-1; D not certain. CDR3 length equals 13 residues. Trimming took 3 bases from V and 1 from J, leaving 6 bases between them. Germline V CDR1 and CDR2: KGHSH, LQKENI. Here the CDR3 reads CASSPAPNTEAFF. The CDR3 coding sequence is TGTGCCAGCTCACCGGCCCCGAACACTGAAGCTTTCTTT.

Concerning this clone: A much larger clone differs by one base, so this may be a read error. The chain recombines TRBV28 with TRBJ1-1, with D unresolved. Germline V gives CDR1 MDHEN, CDR2 SYDVKM. Trimming stripped 3 bases from V and 4 bases from J, with 3 bases between. The CDR3 sequence is 11 residues long. Here the CDR3 reads CASSFATEAFF. CDR3 nucleotides: TGTGCCAGCAGTTTCGCCACTGAAGCTTTCTTT.

With regard to this clone: This sample also contains other DNA sequences that code for the same CDR3. V gene TRBV9 combines with J gene TRBJ2-1, with D perhaps matching TRBD1 or TRBD2 (5 bases each). The germline V and J ends were trimmed by 0 bases and 4 bases, with 11 bases remaining between them. Germline V lookup: CDR1 SGDLS, CDR2 YYNGEE. There are 15 residues in the CDR3. The CDR3, as DNA: TGTGCCAGCAGCGTAGGTCAGGGACCATACAATGAGCAGTTCTTC. Its protein is CASSVGQGPYNEQFF.

The rearrangement uses TRBV5-1 and TRBJ2-7; D may be TRBD1 or TRBD2 (6 bases each). CDR3 length: 17 residues. V lost 4 bases, J lost 0 bases, and 20 bases lay in between. Germline CDR1 reads SGHRS; CDR2 reads YFSETQ. DNA for the CDR3: TGCGCCAGCAGCCGAACCCCTGGAGGGGGTAGCTCCTACGAGCAGTACTTC. Translated: CASSRTPGGGSSYEQYF.

This clone was counted a few times. The gene calls are TRBV6-5 and TRBJ1-2; 9 bases fit TRBD1. Per the germline V gene, CDR1 is MNHEY and CDR2 is SVGAGI. This CDR3 has 14 amino acids. Trimming removed 8 bases from V and 3 bases from J; junction bases left unmatched: 7. The CDR3 DNA follows: TGTGCCAGCCGAATACGGACAGGGGACTATGGCTACACCTTC. Translating gives CASRIRTGDYGYTF.

V is TRBV21-1 and J is TRBJ2-7. TRBV21-1 is a pseudogene locus. This CDR3 region has 16 residues. CDR3 coding DNA: TGTGCCAGCAGCAAAGGTCGCCCCAGCCTAAATTACGAGCAGTACTTC. Its protein product is CASSKGRPSLNYEQYF.

This rearrangement joins TRBV27 to TRBJ2-2; D is undetermined. Deletions cut 1 base from V and 1 base from J, with 22 bases between. The CDR3 is made up of 20 amino acids. Germline V gives CDR1 MNHEY, CDR2 SMNVEV (reference sequence). As DNA, the CDR3 is TGTGCCAGCAGTTTATTCGTTGGACCCGAGATTTTTGGGAACACCGGGGAGCTGTTTTTT. Translating gives CASSLFVGPEIFGNTGELFF.

The CDR3 sequence: CASSHRLAGAEDTQYF. As DNA, the CDR3 is TGCGCCAGCAGCCACCGACTAGCGGGAGCCGAGGATACGCAGTATTTT. The genes are TRBV4-3 and TRBJ2-3; 12 bases are a match to TRBD2. The CDR3 is 16 amino acids. Unmatched junction bases numbered 7, after V lost 3 bases and J lost 6 bases. The V gene's germline CDR1 is LGHNA and CDR2 YSLEER.

On this clone: The same CDR3 can be traced to other DNA sequences in this sample. The chain is built from TRBV10-3 and TRBJ2-3; no definite D call. This CDR3 comprises 12 residues. Germline lookup yields CDR1 ENHRY and CDR2 SYGVKD. The V end was cut by 0 bases, the J end by 4 bases, with 2 bases between. The CDR3, as DNA: TGTGCCATCAGTGAGTCTCCAGATACGCAGTATTTT. Its protein product is CAISESPDTQYF.

This clone was observed a single time. The chain couples TRBV28 to TRBJ1-5; D remains unclear. The CDR3 extends over 16 amino acids. Germline values: CDR1 MDHEN, CDR2 SYDVKM. V gave up 7 bases and J gave up 2 bases, with 18 bases separating them. The CDR3 region is CASNTLSGTGNQPQHF. CDR3 sequence (DNA): TGTGCCAGCAACACTCTATCGGGTACGGGCAATCAGCCCCAGCATTTT.

The chain uses TRBV27 and TRBJ2-7; D remains unclear. The V end was cut by 6 bases, the J end by 2 bases, with 14 bases between. The CDR3 length is 14 residues. Germline CDR1 and CDR2: MNHEY and SMNVEV (reference sequence). The CDR3: CASRAVEAAYEQYF. CDR3 DNA sequence: TGTGCCAGCAGGGCGGTCGAGGCCGCCTACGAGCAGTACTTC.

The chain links TRBV4-1 to TRBJ1-2; maybe TRBD1 (6 bases). From germline, CDR1 is MGHRA and CDR2 YSYEKL. With 5 bases removed from V and 6 bases from J, the gap between germline ends came to 16 bases. This CDR3 is built from 14 residues. CDR3 nucleotide sequence: TGCGCCAGCAGCGAATCGGGACAACCTAATGGCTACACCTTC. Protein sequence: CASSESGQPNGYTF.